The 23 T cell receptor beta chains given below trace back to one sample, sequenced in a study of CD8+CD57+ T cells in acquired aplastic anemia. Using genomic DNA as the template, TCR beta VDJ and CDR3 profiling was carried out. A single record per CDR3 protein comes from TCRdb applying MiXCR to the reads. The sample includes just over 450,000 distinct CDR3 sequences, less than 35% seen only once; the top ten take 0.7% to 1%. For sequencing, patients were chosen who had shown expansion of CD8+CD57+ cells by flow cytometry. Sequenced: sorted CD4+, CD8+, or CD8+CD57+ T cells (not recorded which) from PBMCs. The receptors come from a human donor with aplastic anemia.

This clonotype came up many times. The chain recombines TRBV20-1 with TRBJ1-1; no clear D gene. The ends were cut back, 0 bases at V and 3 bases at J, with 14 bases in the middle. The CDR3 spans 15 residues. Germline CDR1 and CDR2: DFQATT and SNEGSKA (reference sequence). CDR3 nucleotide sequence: TGCAGTGCTAGAGATAAGGGATGGTTTGACACTGAAGCTTTCTTT. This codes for CSARDKGWFDTEAFF.

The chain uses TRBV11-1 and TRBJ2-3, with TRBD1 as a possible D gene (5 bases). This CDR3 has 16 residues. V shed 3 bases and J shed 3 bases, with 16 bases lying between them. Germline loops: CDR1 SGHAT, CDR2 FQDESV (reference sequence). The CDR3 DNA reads TGTGCCAGCAGCTTTTCTTCTCCAGGGCCGACAGATACGCAGTATTTT. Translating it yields CASSFSSPGPTDTQYF. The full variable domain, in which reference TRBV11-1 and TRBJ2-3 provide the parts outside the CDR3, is EAEVAQSPRYKITEKSQAVAFWCDPISGHATLYWYRQILGQGPELLVQFQDESVVDDSQLPKDRFSAERLKGVDSTLKIQPAELGDSAMYLCASSFSSPGPTDTQYFGPGTRLTVL.

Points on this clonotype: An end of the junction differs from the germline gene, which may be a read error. The CDR3 DNA sequence: TGCAGCGTTGGGGGGGTCGGCACAGACACGCAGTATTTT. It specifies CSVGGVGTDTQYF. The chain joins TRBV29-1 to TRBJ2-3; tentatively, D is TRBD2 (6 bases). CDR3 length equals 13 residues. In germline, CDR1 is SQVTM, CDR2 ANQGSEA.

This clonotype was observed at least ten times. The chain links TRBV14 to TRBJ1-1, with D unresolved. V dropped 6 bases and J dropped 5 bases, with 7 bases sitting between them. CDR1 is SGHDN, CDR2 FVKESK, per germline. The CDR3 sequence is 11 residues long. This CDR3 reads CASRGATEAFF. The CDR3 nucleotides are TGTGCCAGCAGAGGTGCAACTGAAGCTTTCTTT.

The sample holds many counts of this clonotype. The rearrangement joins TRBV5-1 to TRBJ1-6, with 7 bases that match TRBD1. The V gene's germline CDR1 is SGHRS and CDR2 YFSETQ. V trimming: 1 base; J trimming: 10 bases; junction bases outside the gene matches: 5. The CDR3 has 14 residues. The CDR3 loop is CASSLSGGGSPLHF. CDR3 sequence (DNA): TGCGCCAGCAGCTTGTCAGGGGGGGGCTCACCCCTCCACTTT.

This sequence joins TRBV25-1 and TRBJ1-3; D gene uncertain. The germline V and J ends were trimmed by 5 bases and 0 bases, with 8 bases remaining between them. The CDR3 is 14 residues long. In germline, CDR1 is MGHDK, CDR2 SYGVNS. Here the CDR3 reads CASSNLISGNTIYF. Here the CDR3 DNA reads TGTGCCAGCAGTAACCTAATCTCTGGAAACACCATATATTTT.

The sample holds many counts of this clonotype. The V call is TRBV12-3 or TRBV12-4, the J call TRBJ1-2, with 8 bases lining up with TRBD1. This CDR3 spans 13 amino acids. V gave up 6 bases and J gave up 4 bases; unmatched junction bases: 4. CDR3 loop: CASRWTGTYGYTF. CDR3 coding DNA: TGTGCCAGCAGGTGGACAGGGACCTATGGCTACACCTTC.

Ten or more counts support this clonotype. Here the CDR3 reads CASSPWRSYEQYF. DNA for the CDR3: TGTGCCAGCAGCCCTTGGAGGTCCTACGAGCAGTACTTC. This sequence joins TRBV7-2 and TRBJ2-7; possible D gene TRBD2, 5 bases. This CDR3 has 13 amino acids. Germline V gives CDR1 SGHTA, CDR2 FQGNSA. Trimming removed 5 bases from V and 1 base from J, with 9 bases in between.

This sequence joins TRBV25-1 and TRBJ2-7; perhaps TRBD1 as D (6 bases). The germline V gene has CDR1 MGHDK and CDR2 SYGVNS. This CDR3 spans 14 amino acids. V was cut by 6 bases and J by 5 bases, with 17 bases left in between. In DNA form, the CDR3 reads TGTGCCAGCAGCCCCCGGGGCAGGGGCCACGAGCAGTACTTC. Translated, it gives CASSPRGRGHEQYF.

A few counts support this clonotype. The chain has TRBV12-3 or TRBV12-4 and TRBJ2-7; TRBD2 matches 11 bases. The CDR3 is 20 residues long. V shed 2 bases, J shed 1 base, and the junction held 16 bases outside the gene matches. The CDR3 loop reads CASSLKGPSGRLVISYEQYF. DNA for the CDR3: TGTGCCAGCAGTTTAAAGGGGCCTAGCGGGAGGTTAGTGATATCCTACGAGCAGTACTTC.

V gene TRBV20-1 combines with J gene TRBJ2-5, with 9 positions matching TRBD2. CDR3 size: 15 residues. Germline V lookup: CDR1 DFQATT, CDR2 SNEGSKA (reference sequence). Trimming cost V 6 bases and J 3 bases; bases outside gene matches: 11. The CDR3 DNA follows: TGCAGTGCCACCCGGGGTAGCGGGGGTGAAGAGACCCAGTACTTC. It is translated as CSATRGSGGEETQYF.

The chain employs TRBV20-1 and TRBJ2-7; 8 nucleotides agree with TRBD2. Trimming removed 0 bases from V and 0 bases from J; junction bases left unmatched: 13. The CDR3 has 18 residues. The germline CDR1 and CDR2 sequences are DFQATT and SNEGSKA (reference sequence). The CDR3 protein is CSARDRPAASGSSYEQYF. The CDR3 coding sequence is TGCAGTGCTAGAGATCGCCCCGCGGCTAGCGGGTCCTCCTACGAGCAGTACTTC.

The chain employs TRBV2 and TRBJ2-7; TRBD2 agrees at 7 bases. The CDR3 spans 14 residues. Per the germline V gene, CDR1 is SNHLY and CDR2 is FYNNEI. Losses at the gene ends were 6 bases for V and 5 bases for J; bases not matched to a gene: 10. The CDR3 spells CASSRKGGGDEQYF. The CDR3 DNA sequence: TGTGCCAGCAGCCGCAAGGGCGGGGGTGACGAGCAGTACTTC.

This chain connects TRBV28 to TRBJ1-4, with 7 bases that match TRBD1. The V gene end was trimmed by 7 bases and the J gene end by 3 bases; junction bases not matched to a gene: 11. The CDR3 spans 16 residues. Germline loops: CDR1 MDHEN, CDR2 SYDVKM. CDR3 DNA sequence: TGTGCCAGCATTAAAGGGGGCGGGGGGGCTAATGAAAAACTGTTTTTT. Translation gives CASIKGGGGANEKLFF.

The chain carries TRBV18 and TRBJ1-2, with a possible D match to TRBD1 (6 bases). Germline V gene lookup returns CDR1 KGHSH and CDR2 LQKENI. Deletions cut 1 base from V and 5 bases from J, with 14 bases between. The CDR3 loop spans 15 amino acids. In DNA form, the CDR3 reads TGTGCCAGCTCACCACAGTCAAGGACAGTTTATGGCTACACCTTC. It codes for CASSPQSRTVYGYTF.

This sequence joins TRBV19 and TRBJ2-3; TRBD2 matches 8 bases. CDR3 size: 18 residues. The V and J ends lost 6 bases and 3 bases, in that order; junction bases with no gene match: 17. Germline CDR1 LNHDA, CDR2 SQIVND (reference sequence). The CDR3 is CASSPSRSGGSLTDTQYF. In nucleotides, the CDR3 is TGTGCCAGTAGCCCCTCTCGGAGCGGGGGCTCTCTTACAGATACGCAGTATTTT.

The CDR3 coding sequence is TGTGCCACCAGCAGCTTAGGGACAGGGGGTTTTCAGCCCCAGCATTTT. It yields the protein CATSSLGTGGFQPQHF. J is TRBJ1-5 and V is TRBV15; 11 bases fit TRBD1. Germline V CDR1 and CDR2: LNHNV, YYDKDF (reference sequence). This CDR3 region has 16 residues. The trim removed 3 bases at V and 6 bases at J, leaving 7 bases unmatched. Filled out from reference TRBV15 and TRBJ1-5, the complete variable domain reads DAMVIQNPRYQVTQFGKPVTLSCSQTLNHNVMYWYQQKSSQAPKLLFHYYDKDFNNEADTPDNFQSRRPNTSFCFLDIRSPGLGDTAMYLCATSSLGTGGFQPQHFGDGTRLSIL.

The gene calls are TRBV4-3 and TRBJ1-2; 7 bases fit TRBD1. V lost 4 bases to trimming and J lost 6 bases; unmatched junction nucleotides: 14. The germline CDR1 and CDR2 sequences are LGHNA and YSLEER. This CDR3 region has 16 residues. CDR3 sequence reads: CASSRPTGNKGDGYTF. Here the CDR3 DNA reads TGCGCCAGCAGCCGACCGACAGGGAATAAAGGGGATGGCTACACCTTC.

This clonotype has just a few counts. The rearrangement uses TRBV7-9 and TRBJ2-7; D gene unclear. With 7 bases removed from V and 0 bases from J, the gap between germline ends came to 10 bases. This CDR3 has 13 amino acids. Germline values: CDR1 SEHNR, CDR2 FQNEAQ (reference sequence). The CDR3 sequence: CASTKTSSYEQYF. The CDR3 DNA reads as TGTGCCAGCACAAAGACCAGCTCCTACGAGCAGTACTTC.

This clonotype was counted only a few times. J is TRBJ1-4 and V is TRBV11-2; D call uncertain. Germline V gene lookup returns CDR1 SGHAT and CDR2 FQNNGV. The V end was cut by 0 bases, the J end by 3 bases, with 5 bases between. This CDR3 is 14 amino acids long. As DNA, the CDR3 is TGTGCCAGCAGCTTAGAAAGAGCTAATGAAAAACTGTTTTTT. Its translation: CASSLERANEKLFF. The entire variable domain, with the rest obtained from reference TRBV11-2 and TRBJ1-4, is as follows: EAGVAQSPRYKIIEKRQSVAFWCNPISGHATLYWYQQILGQGPKLLIQFQNNGVVDDSQLPKDRFSAERLKGVDSTLKIQPAKLEDSAVYLCASSLERANEKLFFGSGTQLSVL.

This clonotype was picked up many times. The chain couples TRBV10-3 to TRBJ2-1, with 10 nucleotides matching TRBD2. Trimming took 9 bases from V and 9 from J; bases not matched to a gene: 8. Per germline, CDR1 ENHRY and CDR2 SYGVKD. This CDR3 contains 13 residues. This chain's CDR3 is CAISAGGIAEQFF. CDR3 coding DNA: TGTGCCATATCAGCGGGAGGGATCGCTGAGCAGTTCTTC.

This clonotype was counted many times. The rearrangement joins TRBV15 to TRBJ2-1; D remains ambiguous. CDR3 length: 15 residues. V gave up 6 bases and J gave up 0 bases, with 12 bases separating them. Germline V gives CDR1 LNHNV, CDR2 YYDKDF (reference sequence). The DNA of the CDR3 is TGTGCCACCAGTTTTGGTTCGAGCTCCTACAATGAGCAGTTCTTC. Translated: CATSFGSSSYNEQFF.

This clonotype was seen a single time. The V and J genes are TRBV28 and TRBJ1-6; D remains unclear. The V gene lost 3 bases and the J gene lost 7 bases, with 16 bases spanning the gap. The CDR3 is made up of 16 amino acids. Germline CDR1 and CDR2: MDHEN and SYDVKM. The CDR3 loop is CASSFRRQTFNSPLHF. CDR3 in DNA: TGTGCCAGCAGTTTCCGTCGTCAGACCTTCAATTCACCCCTCCACTTT. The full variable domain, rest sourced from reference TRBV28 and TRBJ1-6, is DVKVTQSSRYLVKRTGEKVFLECVQDMDHENMFWYRQDPGLGLRLIYFSYDVKMKEKGDIPEGYSVSREKKERFSLILESASTNQTSMYLCASSFRRQTFNSPLHFGNGTRLTVT.